Listed below are T cell receptor beta chains from one sample, sequenced in a study of human T cells and chemical hapten exposure. One entry per CDR3 protein results from TCRdb running MiXCR on the RACE reads. In the table there are approximately 110,000 distinct CDR3 sequences, more than 9.5% of which are singletons. Sequencing used whole blood, obtained in connection with sensitization to the hapten diphenylcyclopropenone (DPC). The receptors stem from a woman in her thirties or forties with alopecia areata. Some clones in this sample may be carry-over from other donors' samples. Each CDR3 is given with its conserved first and last residue. D genes are given only for firm matches. The size field is filled for only some rows; it gives once, few, many or a size class.

clone size	V gene	D gene	J gene	CDR3 DNA	CDR3 protein
.	TRBV10-3	.	TRBJ1-2	TGTGCCATCAGTGAGTCAAGGGACAACTATGGCTACACCTTC	CAISESRDNYGYTF
.	TRBV19	.	TRBJ2-2	TGTGCCAGTAGTGCCAGCGGGCGATACACCGGGGAGCTGTTTTTT	CASSASGRYTGELFF
few	TRBV7-9	.	TRBJ1-6	TGTGCCAGCAGCCCAATGGGGGTCGAGGGGAGTTCACCCCTCCACTTT	CASSPMGVEGSSPLHF
many	TRBV7-2	.	TRBJ2-3	TGTGCCAGCAGCTTGGCCGCGGGGATCACAGATACGCAGTATTTT	CASSLAAGITDTQYF
.	TRBV7-2	.	TRBJ2-5	TGTGCCAGCAGCTTAGAGGGGTCGGGGCAGATCCAAGAGACCCAGTACTTC	CASSLEGSGQIQETQYF
.	TRBV9	TRBD2	TRBJ2-3	TGTGCCAGCAGCGCGAGCGGGGATAGCACAGATACGCAGTATTTT	CASSASGDSTDTQYF
.	TRBV28	.	TRBJ2-7	TGTGCCAGCAGTTTATCAAGCGAGCAGTACTTC	CASSLSSEQYF
.	TRBV6-2/TRBV6-3	TRBD1	TRBJ2-7	TGTGCCAGCAGAGGCTCCGGGACAGGGCCGTACGAGCAGTACTTC	CASRGSGTGPYEQYF
few	TRBV7-2	.	TRBJ1-6	TGTGCCAGCAGCTTAGACAGGCCCTCACCCCTCCACTTT	CASSLDRPSPLHF
many	TRBV27	.	TRBJ1-1	TGTGCCAGCAGTTTCCGCGGACAGAGCACTGAAGCTTTCTTT	CASSFRGQSTEAFF
many	TRBV6-2/TRBV6-3	.	TRBJ2-1	TGTGCCAGCAGTCGGGACTCCAGCACCTACAATGAGCAGTTCTTC	CASSRDSSTYNEQFF
many	TRBV12-3/TRBV12-4	.	TRBJ1-5	TGTGCCAGCAGCCGAGGCCGCCCAGATAGCAATCAGCCCCAGCATTTT	CASSRGRPDSNQPQHF
many	TRBV4-3	.	TRBJ1-5	TGCGCCAGCAGCCGAACACGGGGGACGCCCCAGCATTTT	CASSRTRGTPQHF
few	TRBV7-2	TRBD2	TRBJ2-7	TGTGCCAGCAGTCAAACTAGCGTCGAGCAGTACTTC	CASSQTSVEQYF
few	TRBV7-3	.	TRBJ2-1	TGTGCCAGCATGCAAGTCCCGACCGTGGGGAATGAGCAGTTCTTC	CASMQVPTVGNEQFF
few	TRBV6-2/TRBV6-3	TRBD2	TRBJ2-3	TGTGCCAGCAGGACTAGCGTCCCTAGCACAGATACGCAGTATTTT	CASRTSVPSTDTQYF
.	TRBV20-1	.	TRBJ1-1	TGCAGTGCTGCGATGGGGGGTTGGCCTGAAGCTTTCTTT	CSAAMGGWPEAFF
.	TRBV29-1	.	TRBJ2-2	TGCAGCGTTATATACAGGGTCGGAGACACCGGGGAGCTGTTTTTT	CSVIYRVGDTGELFF
many	TRBV3-1	TRBD2	TRBJ2-5	TGTGCCAGCAGCCCCGCCGGGCGGGGGCAAGAGACCCAGTACTTC	CASSPAGRGQETQYF
.	TRBV28	.	TRBJ1-1	TGTGCCAGCAGTTTTTATAAAAAGGGCACTGAAGCTTTCTTT	CASSFYKKGTEAFF
few	TRBV29-1	.	TRBJ1-3	TGCAGCGGTGTATTAGACACCATATATTTT	CSGVLDTIYF
few	TRBV6-2/TRBV6-3	TRBD2	TRBJ2-3	TGTGCCAGCAGTTACCCCGGCGGGAGTACAGATACGCAGTATTTT	CASSYPGGSTDTQYF
many	TRBV15	.	TRBJ1-2	TGTGCCACCAGCAGAGATGTTCAAGTGGGAGGCTACACCTTC	CATSRDVQVGGYTF
few	TRBV3-1	.	TRBJ2-1	TGTGCCAGCAGCCAAGACCCCCCCGGCAATGAGCAGTTCTTC	CASSQDPPGNEQFF
.	TRBV12-3/TRBV12-4	.	TRBJ1-2	TGTGCCAGCAGTTTCCCCCACCAGGGCCACTATGGCTACACCTTC	CASSFPHQGHYGYTF
.	TRBV6-2/TRBV6-3	TRBD1	TRBJ2-1	TGTGCCAGCAGATTGGGACAGGGGGCCTACAATGAGCAGTTCTTC	CASRLGQGAYNEQFF
many	TRBV30	.	TRBJ1-1	TGTGCCTGGGGCCAGGGTATCGGCACTGAAGCTTTCTTT	CAWGQGIGTEAFF
.	TRBV14	.	TRBJ1-6	TGTGCCAGCAGCCAAGAGGGCAATGGAGATAATTCACCCCTCCACTTT	CASSQEGNGDNSPLHF
.	TRBV12-3/TRBV12-4	.	TRBJ2-1	TGTGCCAGCAGTTCCGGACAGCCAGGCAATGAGCAGTTCTTC	CASSSGQPGNEQFF
.	TRBV7-2	.	TRBJ2-4	TGTGCCAACCACTTAGATGGGGTAGCCAAAAACATTCAGTACTTC	CANHLDGVAKNIQYF
many	TRBV4-1	.	TRBJ2-7	TGCGCCAGCAGCCAACGGCAGGGTGGCGAGCAGTACTTC	CASSQRQGGEQYF
.	TRBV4-2	.	TRBJ1-1	TGTGCCAGCAGCCAAGGGGAAGACATGAACACTGAAGCTTTCTTT	CASSQGEDMNTEAFF
.	TRBV27	TRBD1	TRBJ1-2	TGTGCCAGCAGTCCCGGACAGGGGGCGAGTCATGGCTACACCTTC	CASSPGQGASHGYTF
.	TRBV7-9	TRBD2	TRBJ2-7	TGTGCCAGCGGTAAAGCGGGAGGCCTGGGGGAGCAGTACTTC	CASGKAGGLGEQYF
many	TRBV6-4	.	TRBJ2-1	TGTGCCAGCAGCGTCGAAGGGACGGGCTCCTACAATGAGCAGTTCTTC	CASSVEGTGSYNEQFF
many	TRBV6-6	.	TRBJ2-1	TGTGCCAGCAGTTACGGGGCGGGACAGTACAATGAGCAGTTCTTC	CASSYGAGQYNEQFF
.	TRBV7-2	TRBD1	TRBJ2-3	TGTGCCAGCAGCTTAGTAGGGGGCGAGCCAGATACGCAGTATTTT	CASSLVGGEPDTQYF
.	TRBV28	.	TRBJ1-5	TGTGCCAGCAGACCGGTGGGACTTAGCAATCAGCCCCAGCATTTT	CASRPVGLSNQPQHF
many	TRBV30	TRBD1	TRBJ1-2	TGTGCCAGCGACAGGGGGCGAGTCGGTGGCTACACCTTC	CASDRGRVGGYTF
few	TRBV12-3/TRBV12-4	.	TRBJ1-1	TGTGCCAGCAGTCGGGGACAAAACTTCGATGCTTTCTTT	CASSRGQNFDAFF
many	TRBV7-2	.	TRBJ2-3	TGTGCCAGCAGGAAAGCGGTGCTCACAGATACGCAGTATTTT	CASRKAVLTDTQYF
.	TRBV5-1	TRBD1	TRBJ2-7	TGCGCCAGCAGCCCACAGGGGTCTACCTACGAGCAGTACTTC	CASSPQGSTYEQYF
few	TRBV20-1	TRBD2	TRBJ2-1	TGCAGTGCTATACATGCTAGCGGGACTTCTGAGCAGTTCTTC	CSAIHASGTSEQFF
.	TRBV7-2	TRBD2	TRBJ2-5	TGTGCCAGCAGCCCATCGACTAGCGGGTTGGGGACCCAGTACTTC	CASSPSTSGLGTQYF
.	TRBV20-1	.	TRBJ2-4	TGCAGTGCTAGGGGACCGGGACAAGGGCGAGGGGCCAAAAACATTCAGTACTTC	CSARGPGQGRGAKNIQYF
many	TRBV6-2/TRBV6-3	TRBD2	TRBJ2-3	TGTGCCAGCGGGACTAACTCACCAGATACGCAGTATTTT	CASGTNSPDTQYF
many	TRBV7-2	.	TRBJ2-1	TGTGCCAGCAGCTTAGGGTCTAGCAGGGCCAATGAGCAGTTCTTC	CASSLGSSRANEQFF
.	TRBV5-4	.	TRBJ2-5	TGTGCCAGCAGCTCTCTACCGGATGAGACCCAGTACTTC	CASSSLPDETQYF
many	TRBV10-3	.	TRBJ1-1	TGTGCCATCAGGCCGGATGGGCACGCCAAAGCTTTCTTT	CAIRPDGHAKAFF
once	TRBV18	.	TRBJ1-1	TGTGCCAGCTCACCACCGGGGCTGGTGAACATTGAAGCTTTCTTT	CASSPPGLVNIEAFF
many	TRBV5-4	TRBD1	TRBJ1-1	TGTGCCAGCAGTTGGGACAGGCACACTGAAGCTTTCTTT	CASSWDRHTEAFF
few	TRBV7-2	.	TRBJ1-1	TGTGCCAGCAGCCCGCACCAAGTGAACACTGAAGCTTTCTTT	CASSPHQVNTEAFF
.	TRBV20-1	TRBD1	TRBJ1-1	TGCAGTGTCAGCCAGACAGGGGGATCGAACACTGAAGCTTTCTTT	CSVSQTGGSNTEAFF
few	TRBV4-3	.	TRBJ2-7	TGCGCCAGCAGCCAAGACCGCGGGATCATCCCGTTTTACGAGCAGTACTTC	CASSQDRGIIPFYEQYF
few	TRBV30	TRBD1	TRBJ1-2	TGTGCCTGGAGTTTCAGGGGGCCTGGCTATGGCTACACCTTC	CAWSFRGPGYGYTF
.	TRBV29-1	.	TRBJ2-1	TGCAGCGGCGGTGGTATTGAGCAGTTCTTC	CSGGGIEQFF
few	TRBV7-8	TRBD1	TRBJ1-1	TGTGCCAGCAGCCCAAACACAGGGGGGAGTGAAGCTTTCTTT	CASSPNTGGSEAFF
few	TRBV29-1	.	TRBJ2-7	TGCAGCGCCACCGCGGGCCGTACTTGGCAGTACTTC	CSATAGRTWQYF
.	TRBV29-1	.	TRBJ2-7	TGCAGCGTTGAACTGACTGATACCTACGAGCAGTACTTC	CSVELTDTYEQYF
many	TRBV20-1	TRBD1	TRBJ1-5	TGCAGTGCTCGGACAGGGCTCGGCAATCAGCCCCAGCATTTT	CSARTGLGNQPQHF